This TCR beta chain emerged from a study of T cell changes during pregnancy in multiple sclerosis. There are a few counts of this clone. CDR3 length: 14 residues. Per germline, CDR1 MNHEY and CDR2 SVGAGI. Between the trimmed V and J ends, which lost 5 bases and 9 bases, there was a span of 14 bases. Profiled with immunoSEQ multiplex PCR; TCRdb holds only in-frame clones, not every one. The data show more than 80,000 clones, with approximately 91% seen just once and 3% to 4.5% held by the top ten. The chain links TRBV6-5 to TRBJ1-6, with D possibly TRBD1 on 5 matching bases. The sequence was obtained from a female donor in good health, serving as a control in a pregnancy study. Some clones in this sample may be carry-over from other donors' samples. Sequenced here: PBMCs, sampled in the first trimester of pregnancy. The CDR3 DNA follows: TGTGCCAGCAGTCGACAGTATATAGGTTCACCCCTCCACTTT. Amino acid sequence: CASSRQYIGSPLHF.